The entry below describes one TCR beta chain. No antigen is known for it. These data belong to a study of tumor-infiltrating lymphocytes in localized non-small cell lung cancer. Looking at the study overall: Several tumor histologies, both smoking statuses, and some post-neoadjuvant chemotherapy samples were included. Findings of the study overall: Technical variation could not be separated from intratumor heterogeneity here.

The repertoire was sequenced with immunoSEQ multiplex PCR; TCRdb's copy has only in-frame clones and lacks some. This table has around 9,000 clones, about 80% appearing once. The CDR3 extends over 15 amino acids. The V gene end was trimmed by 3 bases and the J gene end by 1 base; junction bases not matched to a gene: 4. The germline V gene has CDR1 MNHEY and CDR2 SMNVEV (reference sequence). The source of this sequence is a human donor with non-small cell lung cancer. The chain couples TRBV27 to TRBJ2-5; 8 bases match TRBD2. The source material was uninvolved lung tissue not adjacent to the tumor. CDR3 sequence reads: CASSFSSGSQETQYF. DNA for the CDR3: TGTGCCAGCAGTTTCTCCAGCGGGAGCCAAGAGACCCAGTACTTC.